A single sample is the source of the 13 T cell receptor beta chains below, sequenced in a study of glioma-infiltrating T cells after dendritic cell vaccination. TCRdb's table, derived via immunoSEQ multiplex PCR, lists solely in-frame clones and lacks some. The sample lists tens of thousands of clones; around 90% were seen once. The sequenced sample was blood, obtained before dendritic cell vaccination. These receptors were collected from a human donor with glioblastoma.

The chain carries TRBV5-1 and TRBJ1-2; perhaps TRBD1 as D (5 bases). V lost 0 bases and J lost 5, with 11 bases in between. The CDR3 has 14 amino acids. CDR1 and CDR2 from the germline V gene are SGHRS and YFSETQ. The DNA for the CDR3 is TGCGCCAGCAGCTTGGAGGACAACATATATGGCTACACCTTC. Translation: CASSLEDNIYGYTF.

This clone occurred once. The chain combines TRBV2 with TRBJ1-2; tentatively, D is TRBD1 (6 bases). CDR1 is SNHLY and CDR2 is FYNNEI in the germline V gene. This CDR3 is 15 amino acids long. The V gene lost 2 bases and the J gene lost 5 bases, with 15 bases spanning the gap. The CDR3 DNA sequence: TGTGCCAGCAGTGAATCAGGGGCACGCTTATATGGCTACACCTTC. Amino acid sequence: CASSESGARLYGYTF.

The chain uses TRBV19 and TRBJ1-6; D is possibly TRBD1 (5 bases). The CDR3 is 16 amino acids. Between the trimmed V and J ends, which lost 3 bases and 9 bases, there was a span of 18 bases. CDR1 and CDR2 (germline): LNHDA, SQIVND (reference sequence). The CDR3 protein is CASSMQGNLIRSPLHF. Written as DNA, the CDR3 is TGTGCCAGTAGTATGCAGGGAAATCTGATACGTTCACCCCTCCACTTT.

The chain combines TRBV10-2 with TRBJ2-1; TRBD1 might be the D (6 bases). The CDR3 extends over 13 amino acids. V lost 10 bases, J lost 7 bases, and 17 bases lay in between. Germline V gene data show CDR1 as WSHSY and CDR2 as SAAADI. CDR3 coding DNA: TGCGCCAAAGAGACAGGCCACGATAATGAGCAGTTCTTC. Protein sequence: CAKETGHDNEQFF.

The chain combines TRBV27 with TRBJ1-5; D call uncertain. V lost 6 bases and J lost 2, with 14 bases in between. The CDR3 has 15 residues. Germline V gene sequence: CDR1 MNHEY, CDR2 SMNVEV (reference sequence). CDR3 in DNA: TGTGCCAGCAGCCCGGGAGGGATGGGCAATCAGCCCCAGCATTTT. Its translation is CASSPGGMGNQPQHF.

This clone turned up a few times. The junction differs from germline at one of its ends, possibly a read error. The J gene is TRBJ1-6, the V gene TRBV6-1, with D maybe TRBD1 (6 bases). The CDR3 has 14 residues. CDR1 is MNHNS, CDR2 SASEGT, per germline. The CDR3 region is CASRDSNLNSPLHF. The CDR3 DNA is TGTGCCAGCAGGGACAGCAACCTTAATTCCCCCCTCCACTTT.

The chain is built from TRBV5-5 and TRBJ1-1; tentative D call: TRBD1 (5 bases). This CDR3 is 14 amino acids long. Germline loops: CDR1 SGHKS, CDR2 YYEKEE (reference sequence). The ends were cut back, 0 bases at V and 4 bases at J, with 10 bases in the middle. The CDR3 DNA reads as TGTGCCAGCAGCTTGGCGGCAGGGTCCACTGAAGCTTTCTTT. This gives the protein CASSLAAGSTEAFF.

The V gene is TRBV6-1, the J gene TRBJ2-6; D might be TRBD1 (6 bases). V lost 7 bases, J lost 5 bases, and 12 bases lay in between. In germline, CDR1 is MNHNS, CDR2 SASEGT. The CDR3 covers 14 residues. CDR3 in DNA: TGTGCCAGCAACGAACAGGGATGGGCCAACGTCCTGACTTTC. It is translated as CASNEQGWANVLTF.

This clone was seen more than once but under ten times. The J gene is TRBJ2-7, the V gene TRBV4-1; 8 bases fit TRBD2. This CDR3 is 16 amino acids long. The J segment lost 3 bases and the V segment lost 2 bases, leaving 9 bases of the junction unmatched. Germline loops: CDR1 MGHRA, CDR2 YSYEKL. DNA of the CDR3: TGCGCCAGCAGCCAAAAAGCGGGGGATCAGGGCTACGAGCAGTACTTC. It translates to CASSQKAGDQGYEQYF.

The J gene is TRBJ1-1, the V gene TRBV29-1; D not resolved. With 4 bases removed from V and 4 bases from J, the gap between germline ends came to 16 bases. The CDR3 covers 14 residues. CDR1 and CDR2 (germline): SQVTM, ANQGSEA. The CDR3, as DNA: TGCAGCGTTGTTTCCGGCAGCGGATTCACTGAAGCTTTCTTT. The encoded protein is CSVVSGSGFTEAFF.

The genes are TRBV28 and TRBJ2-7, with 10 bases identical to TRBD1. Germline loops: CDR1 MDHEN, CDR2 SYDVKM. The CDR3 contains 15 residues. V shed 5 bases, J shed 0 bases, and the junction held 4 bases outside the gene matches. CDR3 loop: CASSDRGLNSYEQYF. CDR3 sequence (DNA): TGTGCCAGCAGTGACAGGGGGCTCAACTCCTACGAGCAGTACTTC.

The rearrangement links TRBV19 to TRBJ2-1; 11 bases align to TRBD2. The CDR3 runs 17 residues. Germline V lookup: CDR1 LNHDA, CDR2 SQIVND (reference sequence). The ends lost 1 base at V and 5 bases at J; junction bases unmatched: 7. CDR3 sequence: CASSIVAGGLIHNEQFF. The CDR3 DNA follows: TGTGCCAGTAGTATAGTAGCGGGAGGGCTAATCCACAATGAGCAGTTCTTC.

The CDR3 reads CASSLLGIAETNTGELFF. The DNA of the CDR3 is TGCGCCAGCAGCTTGCTGGGGATAGCGGAGACGAACACCGGGGAGCTGTTTTTT. The chain links TRBV5-1 to TRBJ2-2, with TRBD2 as a possible D gene (6 bases). The CDR3 is 18 amino acids. Germline V gene data show CDR1 as SGHRS and CDR2 as YFSETQ. V gave up 1 base and J gave up 0 bases, with 16 bases separating them.